This TCR beta chain was documented in a study of T cells after yellow fever vaccination. The CDR3 covers 13 residues. Germline V lookup: CDR1 LNHDA, CDR2 SQIVND (reference sequence). V was shortened by 7 bases and J by 5 bases, with 14 bases between the two germline ends. As concerns this clonotype: Its antigen remains unidentified.

Each CDR3 protein is one row after TCRdb ran MiXCR on the 5' RACE reads. The data hold hundreds of thousands of distinct CDR3 sequences, with roughly 4.3% observed a single time. Whole-study findings and limits: Once the booster was given, most primary-vaccination clones reappeared, at over 95% for CD4 and approximately 88% for CD8.

The TCR originated in a man aged 18 to 35 who received the YFV17D yellow fever vaccine. The sample was PBMCs, taken 5 days after the yellow fever booster vaccination. V and J are TRBV19 and TRBJ1-1, with no clear D. CDR3 sequence reads: CASTRAVWTEAFF. CDR3 DNA: TGTGCCAGTACCCGTGCTGTGTGGACTGAAGCTTTCTTT. Supplemented by reference TRBV19 and TRBJ1-1, the full variable domain reads DGGITQSPKYLFRKEGQNVTLSCEQNLNHDAMYWYRQDPGQGLRLIYYSQIVNDFQKGDIAEGYSVSREKKESFPLTVTSAQKNPTAFYLCASTRAVWTEAFFGQGTRLTVV.